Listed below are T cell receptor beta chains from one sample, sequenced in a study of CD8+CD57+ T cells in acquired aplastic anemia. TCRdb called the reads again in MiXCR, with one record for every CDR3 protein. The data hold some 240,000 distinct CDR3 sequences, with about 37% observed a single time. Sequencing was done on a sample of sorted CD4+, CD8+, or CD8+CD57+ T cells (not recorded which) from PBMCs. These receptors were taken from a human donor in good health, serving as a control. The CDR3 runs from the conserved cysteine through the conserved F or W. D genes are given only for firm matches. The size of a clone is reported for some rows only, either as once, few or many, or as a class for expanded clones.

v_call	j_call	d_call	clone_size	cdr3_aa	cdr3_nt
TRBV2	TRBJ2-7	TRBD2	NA	CASRTQLAGSGEQYF	TGTGCCAGCCGGACTCAACTAGCGGGATCGGGAGAGCAGTACTTC
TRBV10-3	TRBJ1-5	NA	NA	CAISAPNQPQHF	TGTGCCATCAGTGCTCCCAATCAGCCCCAGCATTTT
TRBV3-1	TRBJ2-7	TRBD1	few	CASSRRQGEVEQYF	TGTGCCAGCAGCCGCCGACAGGGAGAGGTTGAGCAGTACTTC
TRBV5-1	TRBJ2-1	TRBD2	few	CASSLETSGRELYNEQFF	TGCGCCAGCAGCTTGGAGACTAGCGGGAGGGAACTCTACAATGAGCAGTTCTTC
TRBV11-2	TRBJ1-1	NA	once	CASRKPGHENTEAFF	TGTGCCAGCAGAAAACCGGGACATGAGAACACTGAAGCTTTCTTT
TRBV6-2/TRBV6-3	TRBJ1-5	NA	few	CASSYTGQTFETYSNQPQHF	TGTGCCAGCAGTTACACAGGACAGACCTTTGAAACTTATAGCAATCAGCCCCAGCATTTT
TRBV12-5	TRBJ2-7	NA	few	CASGLVMAELNF	TGTGCTAGTGGTTTGGTAATGGCAGAACTGAACTTC
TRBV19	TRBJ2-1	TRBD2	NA	CASSIGRETYNEQFF	TGTGCCAGTAGTATCGGGCGGGAGACCTACAATGAGCAGTTCTTC
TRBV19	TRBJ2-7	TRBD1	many	CATGDRDYEQYF	TGTGCCACCGGGGACAGAGACTACGAGCAGTACTTC
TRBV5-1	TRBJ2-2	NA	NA	CASSPLVGVGTGELFF	TGCGCCAGCAGCCCCTTAGTTGGGGTCGGCACCGGGGAGCTGTTTTTT
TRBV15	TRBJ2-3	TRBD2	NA	CATRTSGTDTQYF	TGTGCCACCAGGACTAGCGGCACAGATACGCAGTATTTT
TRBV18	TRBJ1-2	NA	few	CASSPQLTTNYGYTF	TGTGCCAGCTCACCACAGCTTACAACTAACTATGGCTACACCTTC
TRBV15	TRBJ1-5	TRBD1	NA	CATSTGQFGVSNQPQHF	TGTGCCACCAGCACGGGACAGTTCGGGGTTAGCAATCAGCCCCAGCATTTT
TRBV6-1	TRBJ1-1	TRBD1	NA	CASSIQGALVYEAFF	TGTGCCAGCTCGATACAGGGGGCCTTGGTTTATGAAGCTTTCTTT
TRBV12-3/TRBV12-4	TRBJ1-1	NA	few	CASSLGRGEYTEAFF	TGTGCCAGCAGTTTGGGACGGGGGGAGTACACTGAAGCTTTCTTT
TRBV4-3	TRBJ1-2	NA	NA	CASSQSGHGYTF	TGCGCCAGCAGCCAATCAGGGCATGGCTACACCTTC
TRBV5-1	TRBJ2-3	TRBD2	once	CASSLDAGEDTQYF	TGCGCCAGCAGCTTGGATGCGGGAGAAGATACGCAGTATTTT
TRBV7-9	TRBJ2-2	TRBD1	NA	CASSSDRATGELFF	TGTGCCAGCAGCTCAGACAGGGCCACCGGGGAGCTGTTTTTT
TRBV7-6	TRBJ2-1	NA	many	CASSRKTGEGEQFF	TGTGCCAGCAGCAGAAAGACAGGGGAGGGTGAGCAGTTCTTC
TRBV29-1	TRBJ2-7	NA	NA	CSVAKGVERHF	TGCAGCGTTGCGAAGGGCGTCGAGCGGCACTTC
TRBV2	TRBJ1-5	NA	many	CASSGTNSNQPQHF	TGTGCCAGCAGTGGTACCAATAGCAATCAGCCCCAGCATTTT
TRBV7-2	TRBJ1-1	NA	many	CASRKGLEDTEAFF	TGTGCCAGCAGGAAGGGACTCGAAGACACTGAAGCTTTCTTT
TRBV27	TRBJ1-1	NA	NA	CASRLRMNTEAFF	TGTGCCAGCAGATTGAGAATGAACACTGAAGCTTTCTTT
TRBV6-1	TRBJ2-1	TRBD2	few	CASSIRGASGAGEQFF	TGTGCCAGCAGTATCCGAGGTGCTAGCGGGGCGGGTGAGCAGTTCTTC
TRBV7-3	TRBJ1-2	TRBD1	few	CASSLAPGQGQVVLHF	TGTGCCAGCAGCTTAGCCCCCGGACAGGGTCAAGTCGTTCTCCACTTC
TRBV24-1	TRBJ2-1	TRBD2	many	CATSSPGLASYEQFF	TGTGCCACCAGTTCTCCGGGACTAGCTAGCTATGAGCAGTTCTTC
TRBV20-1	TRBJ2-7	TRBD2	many	CSARLSGRAGEQYF	TGCAGTGCTAGGCTTAGTGGGAGGGCCGGTGAGCAGTACTTC
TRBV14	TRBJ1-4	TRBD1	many	CASSADRDEKLFF	TGTGCCAGCAGCGCGGACAGGGACGAAAAACTGTTTTTT
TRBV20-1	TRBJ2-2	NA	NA	CSARMDPSDTGELFF	TGCAGTGCTAGGATGGATCCGTCGGACACCGGGGAGCTGTTTTTT
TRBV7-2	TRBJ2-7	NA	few	CASSLVALVGQYF	TGTGCCAGCAGCTTAGTAGCACTAGTTGGGCAGTACTTC
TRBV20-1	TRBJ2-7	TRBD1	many	CSADAGQGVYEQYF	TGCAGTGCTGACGCAGGACAGGGGGTCTACGAGCAGTACTTC
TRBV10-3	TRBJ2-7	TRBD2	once	CAISGGNSGRRRYEQYF	TGTGCCATCAGTGGGGGGAATAGCGGGAGACGACGATACGAGCAGTACTTC